This T cell receptor beta chain was recovered during a study of siplizumab effects on memory and regulatory T cells. The CDR3 is 15 amino acids. The V and J ends lost 0 bases and 6 bases respectively, with 14 bases between them. Germline lookup yields CDR1 SGHNT and CDR2 YENEEA. This table comes from immunoSEQ multiplex PCR, and its TCRdb copy is limited to in-frame clones, with some not included. Of 26,000 or so clones in the sample, approximately 82% were seen once. The clonotype originates from a human donor in good health. The chain couples TRBV11-3 to TRBJ1-2; D remains unclear. Sequencing was performed on memory CD4+ T cells sorted from blood. The CDR3 reads CASSLDPPTSHGYTF. The CDR3 nucleotides are TGTGCCAGCAGCTTAGATCCCCCGACAAGTCATGGCTACACCTTC. The full variable domain, with the rest looked up from reference TRBV11-3 and TRBJ1-2, is EAGVVQSPRYKIIEKKQPVAFWCNPISGHNTLYWYLQNLGQGPELLIRYENEEAVDDSQLPKDRFSAERLKGVDSTLKIQPAELGDSAVYLCASSLDPPTSHGYTFGSGTRLTVV.